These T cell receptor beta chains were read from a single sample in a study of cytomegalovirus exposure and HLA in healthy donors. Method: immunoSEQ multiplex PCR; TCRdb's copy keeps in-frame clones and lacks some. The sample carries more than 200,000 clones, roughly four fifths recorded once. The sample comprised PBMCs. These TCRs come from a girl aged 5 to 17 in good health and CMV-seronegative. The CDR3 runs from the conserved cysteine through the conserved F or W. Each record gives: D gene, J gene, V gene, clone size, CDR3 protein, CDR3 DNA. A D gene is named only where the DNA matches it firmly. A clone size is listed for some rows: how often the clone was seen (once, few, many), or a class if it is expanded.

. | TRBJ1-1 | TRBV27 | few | CASSFNSQGRAFF | TGTGCCAGCAGTTTCAATAGTCAGGGCAGAGCTTTCTTT
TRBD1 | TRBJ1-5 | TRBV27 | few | CASSPGGSGQPQHF | TGTGCCAGCAGTCCAGGGGGCTCGGGTCAGCCCCAGCATTTT
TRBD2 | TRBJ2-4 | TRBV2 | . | CASSESGGAVRNIQYF | TGTGCCAGCAGTGAGAGCGGGGGGGCCGTTAGAAACATTCAGTACTTC
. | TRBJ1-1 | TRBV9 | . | CASSVEPIGVAEAFF | TGTGCCAGCAGCGTAGAGCCGATCGGGGTGGCTGAAGCTTTCTTT
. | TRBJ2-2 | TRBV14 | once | CASRKGAGNTGELFF | TGTGCCAGCAGGAAAGGAGCGGGGAACACCGGGGAGCTGTTTTTT
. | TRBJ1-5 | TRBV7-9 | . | CASSWANQPQHF | TGTGCCAGCAGCTGGGCTAATCAGCCCCAGCATTTT
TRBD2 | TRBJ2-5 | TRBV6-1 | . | CASSVAGGPLGVETQYF | TGTGCCAGCAGTGTAGCGGGGGGGCCGTTAGGGGTTGAGACCCAGTACTTC
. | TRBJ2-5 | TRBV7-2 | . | CASSPRAPGGGETQYF | TGTGCCAGCAGCCCACGGGCGCCCGGAGGAGGCGAGACCCAGTACTTC
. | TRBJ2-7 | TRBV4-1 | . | CASSQADTPYEQYF | TGCGCCAGCAGCCAGGCGGACACCCCCTACGAGCAGTACTTC
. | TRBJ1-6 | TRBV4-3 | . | CASSQDPGGGVNSPLHF | TGCGCCAGCAGCCAAGATCCGGGGGGGGGTGTTAATTCACCCCTCCACTTT
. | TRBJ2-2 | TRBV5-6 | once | CASSHGVGELFF | TGTGCCAGCAGCCACGGAGTCGGGGAGCTGTTTTTT
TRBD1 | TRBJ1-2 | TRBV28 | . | CASSGQVLHYGYTF | TGTGCCAGCAGTGGACAGGTCCTGCACTATGGCTACACCTTC
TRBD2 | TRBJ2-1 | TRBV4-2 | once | CASSPKEGASGRVSYNEQFF | TGTGCCAGCAGCCCCAAGGAGGGGGCTAGCGGGAGGGTCTCCTACAATGAGCAGTTCTTC
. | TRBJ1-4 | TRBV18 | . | CASSPTRATNEKLFF | TGTGCCAGCTCACCCACCCGGGCAACTAATGAAAAACTGTTTTTT
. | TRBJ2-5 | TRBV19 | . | CASSILRRAGETQYF | TGTGCCAGTAGTATCCTCCGGCGAGCGGGAGAGACCCAGTACTTC
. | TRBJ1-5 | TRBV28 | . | CASSLRRERGNQPQHF | TGTGCCAGCAGTTTAAGGCGGGAGAGAGGCAATCAGCCCCAGCATTTT
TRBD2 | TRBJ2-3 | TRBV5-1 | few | CASSGGRKGPDTQYF | TGCGCCAGCAGTGGCGGGAGAAAGGGGCCAGATACGCAGTATTTT
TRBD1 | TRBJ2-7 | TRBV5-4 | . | CASSTGQGFEQYF | TGTGCCAGCAGCACAGGACAGGGTTTCGAGCAGTACTTC
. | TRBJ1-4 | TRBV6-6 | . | CASSRSTNEKLFF | TGTGCCAGCAGCAGATCAACTAATGAAAAACTGTTTTTT
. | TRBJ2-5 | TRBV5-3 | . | CARSPKGWGAQYF | TGTGCCAGAAGCCCCAAGGGGTGGGGGGCCCAGTACTTC
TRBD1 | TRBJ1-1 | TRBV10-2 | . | CASSESGTENTEAFF | TGCGCCAGCAGTGAGTCTGGGACAGAGAACACTGAAGCTTTCTTT
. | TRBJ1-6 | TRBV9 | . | CASTSQGGNSPLHF | TGTGCCAGCACATCGCAGGGAGGTAATTCACCCCTCCACTTT
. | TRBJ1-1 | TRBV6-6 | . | CASSYGTNTEAFF | TGTGCCAGCAGTTACGGGACTAACACTGAAGCTTTCTTT
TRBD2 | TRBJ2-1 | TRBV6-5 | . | CASSYSGGGNEQFF | TGTGCCAGCAGTTACTCCGGGGGGGGCAATGAGCAGTTCTTC
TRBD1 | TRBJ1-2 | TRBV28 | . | CASSRDRGVYGYTF | TGTGCCAGCAGTCGGGACAGGGGCGTCTATGGCTACACCTTC
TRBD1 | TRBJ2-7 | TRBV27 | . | CASRLHAGTGNPYEQYF | TGTGCCAGCAGACTCCATGCCGGGACAGGGAACCCCTACGAGCAGTACTTC
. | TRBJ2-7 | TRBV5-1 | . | CASSQGLNSYEQYF | TGCGCCAGCAGCCAGGGACTTAACTCCTACGAGCAGTACTTC
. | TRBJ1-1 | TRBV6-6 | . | CASAPRALNTEAFF | TGTGCCAGCGCTCCCAGGGCCCTGAACACTGAAGCTTTCTTT
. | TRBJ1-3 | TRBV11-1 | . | CASSRGTDGNTIYF | TGTGCCAGCAGCCGGGGAACGGATGGAAACACCATATATTTT
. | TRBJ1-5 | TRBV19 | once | CASSTNSWSNQPQHF | TGTGCCAGTAGTACCAACTCTTGGAGCAATCAGCCCCAGCATTTT
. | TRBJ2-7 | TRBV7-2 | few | CASSLVSGSYEQYF | TGTGCCAGCAGCTTAGTATCCGGGTCCTACGAGCAGTACTTC
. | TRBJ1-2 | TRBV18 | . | CASSPTSDYGYTF | TGTGCCAGCTCACCCACATCCGACTATGGCTACACCTTC
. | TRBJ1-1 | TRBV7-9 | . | CASSPHARTYTEAFF | TGTGCCAGCAGTCCGCACGCCAGGACATACACTGAAGCTTTCTTT
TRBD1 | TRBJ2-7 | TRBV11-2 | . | CASSVYRGNSYEQYF | TGTGCCAGCAGCGTATACAGGGGGAATTCCTACGAGCAGTACTTC
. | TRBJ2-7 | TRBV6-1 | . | CASSDMTEQKNEQYF | TGTGCCAGCAGTGATATGACAGAACAGAAGAACGAGCAGTACTTC
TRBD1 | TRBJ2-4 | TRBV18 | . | CASSLQGIGNIQYF | TGTGCCAGCTCCCTACAGGGGATTGGAAACATTCAGTACTTC
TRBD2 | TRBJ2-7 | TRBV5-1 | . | CASSLVASGSSYEQYF | TGCGCCAGCAGCTTGGTGGCTAGCGGGAGCTCCTACGAGCAGTACTTC
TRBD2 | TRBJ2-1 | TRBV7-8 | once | CASSLAGGGSYNEQFF | TGTGCCAGCAGCTTAGCTGGGGGGGGGTCCTACAATGAGCAGTTCTTC
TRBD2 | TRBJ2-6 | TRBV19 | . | CASSIKVSGGWGSGANVLTF | TGTGCCAGTAGTATTAAAGTTAGCGGGGGTTGGGGCTCTGGGGCCAACGTCCTGACTTTC
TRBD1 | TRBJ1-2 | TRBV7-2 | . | CADQGAGGFDGYTF | TGTGCCGATCAAGGGGCAGGGGGGTTCGATGGCTACACCTTC
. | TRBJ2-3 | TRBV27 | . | CASSLRQPGTDTQYF | TGTGCCAGCAGTTTGAGGCAGCCCGGCACAGATACGCAGTATTTT
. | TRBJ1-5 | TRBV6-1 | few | CASSLLGADNQPQHF | TGTGCCAGCAGTCTCCTGGGGGCTGATAATCAGCCCCAGCATTTT
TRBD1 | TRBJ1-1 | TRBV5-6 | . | CASSTGAEAFF | TGTGCCAGCAGCACAGGGGCTGAAGCTTTCTTT
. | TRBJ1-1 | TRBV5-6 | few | CASSLGSLNTEAFF | TGTGCCAGCAGCTTGGGCAGTTTGAACACTGAAGCTTTCTTT
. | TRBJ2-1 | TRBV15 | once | CATSRPKGLEQFF | TGTGCCACCAGCAGACCAAAGGGGCTTGAGCAGTTCTTC
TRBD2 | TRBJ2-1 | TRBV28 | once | CASRNGTSINEQFF | TGTGCCAGCAGGAATGGGACTAGCATCAATGAGCAGTTCTTC
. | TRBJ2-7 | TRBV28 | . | CASRQVDEQYF | TGTGCCAGCCGGCAGGTAGACGAGCAGTACTTC
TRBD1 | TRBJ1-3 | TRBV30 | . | CAGQDSGNTIYF | TGTGCCGGACAGGACTCTGGAAACACCATATATTTT
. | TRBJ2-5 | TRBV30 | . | CAWSLGGSAETQYF | TGTGCCTGGAGTTTGGGTGGGAGCGCAGAGACCCAGTACTTC
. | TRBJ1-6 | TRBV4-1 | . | CASSQAAPGQRNSPLHF | TGCGCCAGCAGCCAGGCTGCTCCAGGACAGAGAAATTCACCCCTCCACTTT